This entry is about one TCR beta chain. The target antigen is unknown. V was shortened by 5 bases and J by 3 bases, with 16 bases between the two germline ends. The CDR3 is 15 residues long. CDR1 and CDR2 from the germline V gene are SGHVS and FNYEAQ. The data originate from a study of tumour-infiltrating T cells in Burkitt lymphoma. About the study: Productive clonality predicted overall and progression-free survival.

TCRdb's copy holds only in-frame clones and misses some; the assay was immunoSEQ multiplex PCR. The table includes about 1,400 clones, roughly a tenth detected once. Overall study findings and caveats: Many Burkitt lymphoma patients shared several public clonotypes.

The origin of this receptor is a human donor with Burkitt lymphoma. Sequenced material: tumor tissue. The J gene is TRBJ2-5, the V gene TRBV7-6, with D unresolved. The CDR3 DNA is TGTGCCAGCAGCCTACGGACCCTATCCGAAGAGACCCAGTACTTC. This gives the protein CASSLRTLSEETQYF.